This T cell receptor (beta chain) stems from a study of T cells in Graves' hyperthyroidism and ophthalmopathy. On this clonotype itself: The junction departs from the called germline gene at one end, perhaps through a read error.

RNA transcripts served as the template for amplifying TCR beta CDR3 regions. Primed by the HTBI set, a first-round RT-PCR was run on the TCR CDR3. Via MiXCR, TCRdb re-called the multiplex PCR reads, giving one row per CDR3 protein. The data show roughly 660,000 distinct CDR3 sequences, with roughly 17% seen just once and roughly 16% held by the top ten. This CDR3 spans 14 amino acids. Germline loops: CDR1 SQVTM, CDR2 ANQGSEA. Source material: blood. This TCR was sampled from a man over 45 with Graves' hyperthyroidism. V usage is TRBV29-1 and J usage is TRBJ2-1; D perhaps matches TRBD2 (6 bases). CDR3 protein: CSGEGGSSYNEQFF. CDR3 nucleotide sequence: TGCAGCGGTGAAGGAGGGAGCTCCTACAATGAGCAGTTCTTC.